The next 10 T cell receptor beta chains were all read from a single sample in a study of T cells after yellow fever vaccination. TCRdb analysed the 5' RACE reads with MiXCR anew, one entry per CDR3 protein. The table lists 620,000 or so distinct CDR3 sequences, 9% to 15% of them singletons. The input for sequencing was PBMCs, taken on the day of the yellow fever booster vaccination. The receptors here all came from a man in his thirties or forties who received the YFV17D yellow fever vaccine.

In nucleotides, the CDR3 is TGTGCCAGCGCCAGGGAAGGAGCCGGGGAGCTGTTTTTT. It codes for CASAREGAGELFF. V is TRBV18 and J is TRBJ2-2; a possible D gene is TRBD1 (5 bases). The CDR3 length is 13 residues. The V and J ends lost 8 bases and 6 bases respectively, with 13 bases between them. Looked up from germline, CDR1 is KGHSH and CDR2 is LQKENI.

This clonotype was counted between two and nine times. V and J are TRBV19 and TRBJ2-1; 9 bases align to TRBD2. The V segment lost 4 bases and the J segment 9 bases; nucleotides outside the gene matches: 10. Germline assignment: CDR1 LNHDA and CDR2 SQIVND (reference sequence). The CDR3 is 15 amino acids. CDR3 bases: TGTGCCAGTAGTACCGGACTAGCGTCAGCTCTTGAGCAGTTCTTC. Translated, it gives CASSTGLASALEQFF.

V usage is TRBV20-1 and J usage is TRBJ2-7; no firm D call. This CDR3 comprises 14 residues. Trimming took 3 bases from V and 2 from J, leaving 14 bases between them. From germline, CDR1 is DFQATT and CDR2 SNEGSKA (reference sequence). The CDR3 sequence is CSARNREVAYEQYF. CDR3 DNA sequence: TGCAGTGCTAGGAACAGAGAAGTGGCCTACGAGCAGTACTTC.

In this sample, this clonotype turned up many times. The chain recombines TRBV28 with TRBJ2-5; no clear D. There are 13 residues in the CDR3. The germline V and J ends were trimmed by 8 bases and 1 base, with 11 bases remaining between them. The germline V gene encodes CDR1 MDHEN and CDR2 SYDVKM. Here the CDR3 reads CASGEQGQETQYF. The CDR3 nucleotides read TGTGCCAGCGGTGAGCAAGGCCAAGAGACCCAGTACTTC.

The gene calls are TRBV7-8 and TRBJ1-6, with D perhaps TRBD1 (5 bases). This CDR3 is built from 18 residues. V was cut by 5 bases and J by 0 bases, with 17 bases left in between. The germline CDR1 and CDR2 sequences are SGHVS and FQNEAQ. In DNA form, the CDR3 reads TGTGCCAGCAGCGTCACAACAGAGGGGAGCTCCTATAATTCACCCCTCCACTTT. Protein product: CASSVTTEGSSYNSPLHF.

This rearrangement joins TRBV20-1 to TRBJ1-5, with D perhaps matching TRBD1 (5 bases). The CDR3 consists of 15 residues. The V gene lost 1 base and the J gene lost 6 bases, with 16 bases spanning the gap. Germline CDR1 DFQATT, CDR2 SNEGSKA (reference sequence). CDR3 residues: CSARGGGPGGQPQHF. In nucleotides, the CDR3 is TGCAGTGCTAGAGGTGGCGGTCCTGGGGGTCAGCCCCAGCATTTT.

This clonotype was seen a handful of times. The chain couples TRBV11-3 to TRBJ2-2, with TRBD2 identical over 8 bases. The CDR3 spans 15 residues. With 5 bases clipped from V and 6 bases from J, the junction kept 8 bases outside the gene matches. CDR1 is SGHNT and CDR2 is YENEEA in the germline V gene. The CDR3 spells CASSPGRGLAGELFF. DNA for the CDR3: TGTGCCAGCAGCCCCGGGAGGGGACTCGCCGGGGAGCTGTTTTTT.

This chain uses TRBV5-6 with TRBJ1-1, with TRBD1 matching over 11 bases. V lost 5 bases to trimming and J lost 0 bases; unmatched junction nucleotides: 6. This CDR3 has 16 residues. Germline V lookup: CDR1 SGHDT, CDR2 YYEEEE. The CDR3 spells CASRNGQGAMNTEAFF. The CDR3 nucleotides read TGTGCCAGCAGAAACGGACAGGGGGCGATGAACACTGAAGCTTTCTTT.

This clonotype was picked up a small number of times. The rearrangement uses TRBV29-1 and TRBJ2-3; 9 nucleotides match TRBD2. The germline CDR1 and CDR2 sequences are SQVTM and ANQGSEA. The CDR3 runs to 14 residues. The J segment lost 0 bases and the V segment lost 5 bases, leaving 3 bases of the junction unmatched. The CDR3 spells CSVRSGRSTDTQYF. DNA for the CDR3: TGCAGCGTTAGGAGCGGGAGGAGCACAGATACGCAGTATTTT.

This clonotype appeared many times. The chain joins TRBV7-2 to TRBJ2-1; D gene unclear. Germline CDR1 is SGHTA and CDR2 is FQGNSA. The germline V and J ends were trimmed by 2 bases and 4 bases, with 6 bases remaining between them. This CDR3 region has 13 residues. The CDR3 nucleotides read TGTGCCAGCAGCTTATCGGCGTACAATGAGCAGTTCTTC. Residues: CASSLSAYNEQFF. The variable domain in full, completed from reference TRBV7-2 and TRBJ2-1, reads GAGVSQSPSNKVTEKGKDVELRCDPISGHTALYWYRQSLGQGLEFLIYFQGNSAPDKSGLPSDRFSAERTGGSVSTLTIQRTQQEDSAVYLCASSLSAYNEQFFGPGTRLTVL.